One sample yielded the 22 T cell receptor beta chains listed below, sequenced in a study of cytomegalovirus exposure and HLA in healthy donors. Amplification used 60 Vbeta primers and 13 Jbeta primers. Sequenced by immunoSEQ multiplex PCR; TCRdb stores in-frame clones only, minus some. The sample has over 150,000 clones, 60% to 80% seen once. Specimen: PBMCs. Receptors were obtained from a woman aged 45-59 years in good health and CMV-seropositive.

The chain recombines TRBV19 with TRBJ1-1; no firm D call. Per germline, CDR1 LNHDA and CDR2 SQIVND (reference sequence). The CDR3 loop spans 14 amino acids. Trimming stripped 4 bases from V and 0 bases from J, with 9 bases between. The CDR3 sequence: CASSTSEVNTEAFF. In nucleotides, the CDR3 is TGTGCCAGTAGTACCAGTGAGGTGAACACTGAAGCTTTCTTT.

The V and J genes are TRBV7-9 and TRBJ2-7; 7 positions match TRBD2. Germline CDR1 reads SEHNR; CDR2 reads FQNEAQ (reference sequence). The CDR3 totals 15 residues. V was pared by 6 bases and J by 4 bases, with 12 bases of the junction left unmatched. CDR3 protein: CASSYSGAASYEQYF. CDR3 nucleotides: TGTGCCAGCAGTTACAGCGGGGCGGCCTCGTACGAGCAGTACTTC.

The chain recombines TRBV4-1 with TRBJ1-2; D call uncertain. The germline gives CDR1 MGHRA, CDR2 YSYEKL. The ends were cut back, 0 bases at V and 4 bases at J, with 15 bases in the middle. The CDR3 is made up of 16 amino acids. As DNA, the CDR3 is TGCGCCAGCAGCCAAGATTGGGCCCCGGTTCTCTATGGCTACACCTTC. Protein product: CASSQDWAPVLYGYTF.

This clone was detected once. The chain carries TRBV6-5 and TRBJ1-6; possibly TRBD1 for D (5 bases). This CDR3 has 14 residues. Trimming cost V 0 bases and J 5 bases, with 5 bases left between them. Germline V CDR1 and CDR2: MNHEY, SVGAGI. CDR3 bases: TGTGCCAGCAGTTACTCCAGGGATAATTCACCCCTCCACTTT. Encoded protein: CASSYSRDNSPLHF.

The rearrangement uses TRBV9 and TRBJ2-5; 13 bases line up with TRBD2. This CDR3 spans 16 amino acids. V lost 4 bases, J lost 5 bases, and 8 bases stayed unmatched. From germline, CDR1 is SGDLS and CDR2 YYNGEE. This CDR3 reads CASSFLTSGGMETQYF. As DNA, the CDR3 is TGTGCCAGCAGCTTTCTGACTAGCGGGGGGATGGAGACCCAGTACTTC.

The V gene is TRBV19, the J gene TRBJ1-1, with D hard to call. Trimming took 8 bases from V and 4 from J, leaving 23 bases between them. The CDR3 length is 16 residues. Germline V gene lookup returns CDR1 LNHDA and CDR2 SQIVND (reference sequence). The CDR3 loop reads CASFPHTAAIGTEAFF. CDR3 nucleotide sequence: TGTGCCAGTTTTCCCCACACTGCGGCCATCGGCACTGAAGCTTTCTTT.

The rearrangement uses TRBV7-9 and TRBJ2-5; D is perhaps TRBD1 (6 bases). The J call could be wrong; TRBJ2-7 is a better fit for the DNA end. CDR3 length: 15 amino acids. Germline CDR1 is SEHNR and CDR2 is FQNEAQ (reference sequence). This CDR3 is CASSPRGLSSYEQYF. The CDR3 DNA follows: TGTGCCAGCAGCCCCAGGGGCCTTAGCTCCTACGAGCAGTACTTC.

The J gene is TRBJ1-4, the V gene TRBV5-6, with TRBD1 matching 9 bases. V shed 3 bases, J shed 8 bases, and the junction held 11 bases outside the gene matches. The CDR3 totals 16 residues. Germline lookup yields CDR1 SGHDT and CDR2 YYEEEE. The CDR3 loop reads CASSWTATGGGEKLFF. The CDR3 nucleotides are TGTGCCAGCAGCTGGACAGCGACAGGGGGAGGAGAAAAACTGTTTTTT. The full variable domain, in which reference TRBV5-6 and TRBJ1-4 provide the parts outside the CDR3, is DAGVTQSPTHLIKTRGQQVTLRCSPKSGHDTVSWYQQALGQGPQFIFQYYEEEERQRGNFPDRFSGHQFPNYSSELNVNALLLGDSALYLCASSWTATGGGEKLFFGSGTQLSVL.

This clone was seen once. The chain couples TRBV7-2 to TRBJ1-5, with D possibly TRBD1 on 5 matching bases. The CDR3 is 12 residues long. Trimming took off 3 bases at V and 8 bases at J, with 8 bases between the two ends. Germline values: CDR1 SGHTA, CDR2 FQGNSA. The CDR3 protein is CASSFPGEPQHF. CDR3 nucleotides: TGTGCCAGCAGCTTCCCGGGGGAGCCCCAGCATTTT.

This clone was seen once. This chain links TRBV7-9 with TRBJ1-2; D may be TRBD1 (5 bases). The V gene lost 5 bases and the J gene lost 9 bases, with 19 bases spanning the gap. CDR1 is SEHNR and CDR2 is FQNEAQ in the germline V gene (reference sequence). This CDR3 has 14 residues. CDR3 in DNA: TGTGCCAGCAGCCCCGGGACTCTTTCTAGGCGCTACACCTTC. It is translated as CASSPGTLSRRYTF.

V and J are TRBV7-9 and TRBJ1-3; tentative D call: TRBD1 (5 bases). Trimming removed 5 bases at V and 2 bases at J, with 22 bases between. Looked up from germline, CDR1 is SEHNR and CDR2 is FQNEAQ (reference sequence). There are 18 residues in the CDR3. This CDR3 is CASSRFGGYRSPGNTIYF. CDR3 bases: TGTGCCAGCAGCCGGTTTGGGGGGTACAGGTCCCCTGGAAACACCATATATTTT.

This sequence joins TRBV9 and TRBJ2-3; TRBD2 is a possible D gene (6 bases). The V and J ends lost 5 bases and 1 base respectively, with 17 bases between them. The CDR3 runs to 16 residues. Germline CDR1 is SGDLS and CDR2 is YYNGEE. DNA for the CDR3: TGTGCCAGCAGTGGAGGAACTAGCAGTCGCACAGATACGCAGTATTTT. This gives the protein CASSGGTSSRTDTQYF.

This CDR3 reads CASSTHRGSPEKLFF. The DNA for the CDR3 is TGCGCCAGCAGCACTCACAGGGGTAGTCCTGAAAAACTGTTTTTT. The gene calls are TRBV5-1 and TRBJ1-4, with 7 bases aligning to TRBD1. This CDR3 is built from 15 residues. V was pared by 4 bases and J by 7 bases, with 10 bases of the junction left unmatched. The germline V gene has CDR1 SGHRS and CDR2 YFSETQ. Looking up the rest from reference TRBV5-1 and TRBJ1-4 gives the full variable domain: KAGVTQTPRYLIKTRGQQVTLSCSPISGHRSVSWYQQTPGQGLQFLFEYFSETQRNKGNFPGRFSGRQFSNSRSEMNVSTLELGDSALYLCASSTHRGSPEKLFFGSGTQLSVL.

This clone appeared a single time. CDR3 loop: CASSLAFANYGYTF. The CDR3, as DNA: TGCGCCAGCAGCTTGGCCTTCGCTAACTATGGCTACACCTTC. This rearrangement joins TRBV5-1 to TRBJ1-2; D gene uncertain. The V end was cut by 0 bases, the J end by 0 bases, with 6 bases between. The CDR3 is made up of 14 amino acids. From germline, CDR1 is SGHRS and CDR2 YFSETQ.

The chain joins TRBV6-5 to TRBJ1-2, with 11 bases matching TRBD1. The CDR3 has 12 residues. The V and J ends lost 6 bases and 8 bases, in that order; junction bases with no gene match: 2. From germline, CDR1 is MNHEY and CDR2 SVGAGI. As DNA, the CDR3 is TGTGCCAGCAGGGGACAGGGGGGAGGCTACACCTTC. This codes for CASRGQGGGYTF.

This clone was seen just once. The rearrangement joins TRBV19 to TRBJ2-1, with D perhaps matching TRBD1 (6 bases). The CDR3 loop spans 15 amino acids. V was trimmed by 2 bases and J by 6 bases, leaving 14 bases between them. The germline V gene encodes CDR1 LNHDA and CDR2 SQIVND (reference sequence). In nucleotides, the CDR3 is TGTGCCAGTAGTATATTCGGACAGTCAGGCAATGAGCAGTTCTTC. Its translation: CASSIFGQSGNEQFF.

The chain's CDR3 is CASRHAAILQGREQYF. The CDR3 coding sequence is TGTGCCAGCAGACATGCTGCAATTTTACAGGGGAGGGAGCAGTACTTC. The chain couples TRBV5-6 to TRBJ2-7; possibly TRBD1 for D (7 bases). The CDR3 length is 16 residues. V was cut by 5 bases and J by 7 bases, with 25 bases left in between. Germline CDR1 and CDR2: SGHDT and YYEEEE. The full variable domain, in which reference TRBV5-6 and TRBJ2-7 provide the parts outside the CDR3, is DAGVTQSPTHLIKTRGQQVTLRCSPKSGHDTVSWYQQALGQGPQFIFQYYEEEERQRGNFPDRFSGHQFPNYSSELNVNALLLGDSALYLCASRHAAILQGREQYFGPGTRLTVT.

The chain uses TRBV2 and TRBJ1-1; TRBD1 might be the D (6 bases). V was shortened by 7 bases and J by 1 base, with 19 bases between the two germline ends. Per the germline V gene, CDR1 is SNHLY and CDR2 is FYNNEI. The CDR3 contains 16 residues. CDR3: CASILDRSVGNTEAFF. In DNA, the CDR3 is TGTGCCAGCATTCTTGACAGGTCTGTGGGGAACACTGAAGCTTTCTTT.

The chain joins TRBV27 to TRBJ1-6; 10 bases align to TRBD1. CDR1 and CDR2 from the germline V gene are MNHEY and SMNVEV (reference sequence). This CDR3 is 14 amino acids long. V shed 5 bases, J shed 9 bases, and the junction held 4 bases outside the gene matches. For the CDR3, the DNA is TGTGCCAGCAGTACCGGGACAGGGGTTTCACCCCTCCACTTT. The encoded protein is CASSTGTGVSPLHF.

Of note for this clone: Its ends do not fully match the called genes, so a read error is possible. V and J are TRBV7-9 and TRBJ2-7; the D gene is possibly TRBD2 (7 bases). The CDR3 sequence is 15 residues long. CDR1 and CDR2 from the germline V gene are SEHNR and FQNEAQ (reference sequence). The CDR3 DNA reads TGTTCCAGCAGCTTAGTCGTGGGGGGGCCCTACGAGCAGTACTTC. This translates into CSSSLVVGGPYEQYF.

The chain joins TRBV7-9 to TRBJ2-1; 12 positions agree with TRBD2. CDR3 length equals 15 residues. Germline CDR1 SEHNR, CDR2 FQNEAQ (reference sequence). V lost 7 bases to trimming and J lost 7 bases; unmatched junction nucleotides: 8. CDR3 region: CASTPRLAGVNEQFF. The CDR3 nucleotides are TGTGCCAGCACCCCTAGACTAGCGGGGGTTAATGAGCAGTTCTTC. The variable domain in full, with the rest retrieved from reference TRBV7-9 and TRBJ2-1, is DTGVSQNPRHKITKRGQNVTFRCDPISEHNRLYWYRQTLGQGPEFLTYFQNEAQLEKSRLLSDRFSAERPKGSFSTLEIQRTEQGDSAMYLCASTPRLAGVNEQFFGPGTRLTVL.

The chain links TRBV11-2 to TRBJ2-3, with 8 bases identical to TRBD2. Germline V gene data show CDR1 as SGHAT and CDR2 as FQNNGV. Trimming took 5 bases from V and 2 from J; bases not matched to a gene: 3. This CDR3 region has 14 residues. The CDR3 nucleotides are TGTGCCAGCAGCGTACTAGCGGACACAGATACGCAGTATTTT. Residues: CASSVLADTDTQYF.